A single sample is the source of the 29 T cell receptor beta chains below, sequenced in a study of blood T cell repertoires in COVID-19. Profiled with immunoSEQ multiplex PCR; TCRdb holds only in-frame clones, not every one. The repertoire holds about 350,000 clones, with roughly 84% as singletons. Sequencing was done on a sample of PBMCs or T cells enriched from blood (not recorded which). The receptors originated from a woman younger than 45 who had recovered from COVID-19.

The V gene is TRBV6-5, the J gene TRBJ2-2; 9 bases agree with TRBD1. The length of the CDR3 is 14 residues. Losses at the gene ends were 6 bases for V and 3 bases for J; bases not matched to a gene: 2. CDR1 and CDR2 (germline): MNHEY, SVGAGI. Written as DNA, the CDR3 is TGTGCCAGCAGGCGGGACAGGGACACCGGGGAGCTGTTTTTT. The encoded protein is CASRRDRDTGELFF.

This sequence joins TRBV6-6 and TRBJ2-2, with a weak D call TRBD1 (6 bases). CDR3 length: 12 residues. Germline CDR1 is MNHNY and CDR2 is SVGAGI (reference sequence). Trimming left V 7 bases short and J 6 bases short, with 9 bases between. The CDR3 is CASNKGAGELFF. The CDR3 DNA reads TGTGCCAGCAATAAGGGGGCCGGGGAGCTGTTTTTT.

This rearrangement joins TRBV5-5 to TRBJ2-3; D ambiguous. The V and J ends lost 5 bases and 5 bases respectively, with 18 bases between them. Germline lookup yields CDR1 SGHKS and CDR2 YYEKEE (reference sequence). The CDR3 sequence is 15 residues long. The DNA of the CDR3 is TGTGCCAGCAGTACAGTGATGGTTACGAGAGATACGCAGTATTTT. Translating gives CASSTVMVTRDTQYF.

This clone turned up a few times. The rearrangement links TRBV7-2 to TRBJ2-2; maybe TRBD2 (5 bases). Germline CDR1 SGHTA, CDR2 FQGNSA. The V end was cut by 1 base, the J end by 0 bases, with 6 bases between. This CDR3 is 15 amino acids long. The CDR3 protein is CASSLGGTNTGELFF. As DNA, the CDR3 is TGTGCCAGCAGCTTAGGAGGGACGAACACCGGGGAGCTGTTTTTT. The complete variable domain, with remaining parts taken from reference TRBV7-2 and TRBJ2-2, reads GAGVSQSPSNKVTEKGKDVELRCDPISGHTALYWYRQSLGQGLEFLIYFQGNSAPDKSGLPSDRFSAERTGGSVSTLTIQRTQQEDSAVYLCASSLGGTNTGELFFGEGSRLTVL.

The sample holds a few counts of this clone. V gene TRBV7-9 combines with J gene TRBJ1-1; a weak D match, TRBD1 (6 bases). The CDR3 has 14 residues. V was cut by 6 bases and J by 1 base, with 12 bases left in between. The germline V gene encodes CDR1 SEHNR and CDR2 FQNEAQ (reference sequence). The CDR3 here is CASRDQGRNTEAFF. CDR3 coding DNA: TGTGCCAGCAGAGATCAGGGGAGGAACACTGAAGCTTTCTTT.

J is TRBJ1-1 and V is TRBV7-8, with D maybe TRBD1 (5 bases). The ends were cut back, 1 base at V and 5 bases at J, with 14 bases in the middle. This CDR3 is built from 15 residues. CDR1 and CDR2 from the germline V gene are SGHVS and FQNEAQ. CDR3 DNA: TGTGCCAGCAGCTTAGTTTTAGGGCAGGGAACTGAAGCTTTCTTT. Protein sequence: CASSLVLGQGTEAFF.

The CDR3 spells CATSSFTGPGQPQHF. The CDR3 coding sequence is TGTGCCACCAGCAGTTTTACAGGCCCTGGTCAGCCCCAGCATTTT. The chain recombines TRBV15 with TRBJ1-5; the D gene is possibly TRBD1 (5 bases). Germline V lookup: CDR1 LNHNV, CDR2 YYDKDF (reference sequence). Trimming cost V 3 bases and J 6 bases, with 15 bases left between them. This CDR3 has 15 amino acids. The whole variable domain, filled in from reference TRBV15 and TRBJ1-5, reads DAMVIQNPRYQVTQFGKPVTLSCSQTLNHNVMYWYQQKSSQAPKLLFHYYDKDFNNEADTPDNFQSRRPNTSFCFLDIRSPGLGDTAMYLCATSSFTGPGQPQHFGDGTRLSIL.

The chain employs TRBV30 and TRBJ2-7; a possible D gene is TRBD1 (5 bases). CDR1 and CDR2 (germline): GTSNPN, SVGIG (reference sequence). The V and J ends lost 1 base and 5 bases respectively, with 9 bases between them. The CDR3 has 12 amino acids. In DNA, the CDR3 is TGTGCCTGGAGTGAGGGGAACCACGAGCAGTACTTC. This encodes CAWSEGNHEQYF.

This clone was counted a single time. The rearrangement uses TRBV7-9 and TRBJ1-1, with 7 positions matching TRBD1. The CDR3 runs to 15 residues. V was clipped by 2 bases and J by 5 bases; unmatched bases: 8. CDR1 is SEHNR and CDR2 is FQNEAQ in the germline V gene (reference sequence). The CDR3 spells CASSLPGQRRTEAFF. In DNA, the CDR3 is TGTGCCAGCAGCTTACCGGGACAGCGGCGGACTGAAGCTTTCTTT.

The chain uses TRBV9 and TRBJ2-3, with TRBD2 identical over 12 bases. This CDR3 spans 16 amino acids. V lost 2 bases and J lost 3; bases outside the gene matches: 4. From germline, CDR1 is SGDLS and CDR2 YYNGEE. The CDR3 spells CASSVLLAGGTDTQYF. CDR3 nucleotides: TGTGCCAGCAGCGTTCTACTAGCGGGGGGAACAGATACGCAGTATTTT.

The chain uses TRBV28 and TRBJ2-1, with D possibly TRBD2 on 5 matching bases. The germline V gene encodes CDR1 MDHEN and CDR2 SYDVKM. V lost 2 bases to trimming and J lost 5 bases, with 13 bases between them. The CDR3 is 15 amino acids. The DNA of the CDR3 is TGTGCCAGCAGTTTAATGGGCCCCGGGAACAATGAGCAGTTCTTC. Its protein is CASSLMGPGNNEQFF.

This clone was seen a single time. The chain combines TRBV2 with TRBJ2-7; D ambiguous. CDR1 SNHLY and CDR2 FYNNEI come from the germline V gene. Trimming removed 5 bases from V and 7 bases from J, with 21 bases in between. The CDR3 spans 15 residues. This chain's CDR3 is CASSLSELMILEQYF. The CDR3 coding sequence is TGTGCCAGCAGTCTGTCGGAGCTGATGATCCTTGAGCAGTACTTC. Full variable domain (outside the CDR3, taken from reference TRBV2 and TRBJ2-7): EPEVTQTPSHQVTQMGQEVILRCVPISNHLYFYWYRQILGQKVEFLVSFYNNEISEKSEIFDDQFSVERPDGSNFTLKIRSTKLEDSAMYFCASSLSELMILEQYFGPGTRLTVT.

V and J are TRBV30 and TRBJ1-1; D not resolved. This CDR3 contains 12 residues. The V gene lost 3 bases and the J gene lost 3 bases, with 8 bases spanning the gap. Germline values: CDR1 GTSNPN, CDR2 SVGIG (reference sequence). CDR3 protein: CAWRGRDTEAFF. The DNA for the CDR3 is TGTGCCTGGAGGGGGAGGGACACTGAAGCTTTCTTT.

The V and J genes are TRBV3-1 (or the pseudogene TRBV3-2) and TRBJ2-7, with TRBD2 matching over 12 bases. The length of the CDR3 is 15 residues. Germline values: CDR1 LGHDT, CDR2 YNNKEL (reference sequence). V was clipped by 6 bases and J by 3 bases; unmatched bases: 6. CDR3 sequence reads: CASSELAGGLYEQYF. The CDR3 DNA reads TGTGCCAGCAGTGAACTAGCGGGGGGTCTCTACGAGCAGTACTTC.

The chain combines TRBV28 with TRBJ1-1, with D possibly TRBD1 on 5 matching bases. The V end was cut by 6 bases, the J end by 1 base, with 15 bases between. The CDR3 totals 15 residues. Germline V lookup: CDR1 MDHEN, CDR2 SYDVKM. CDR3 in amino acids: CASSPTSGQNTEAFF. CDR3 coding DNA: TGTGCCAGCAGCCCTACTTCCGGACAGAACACTGAAGCTTTCTTT.

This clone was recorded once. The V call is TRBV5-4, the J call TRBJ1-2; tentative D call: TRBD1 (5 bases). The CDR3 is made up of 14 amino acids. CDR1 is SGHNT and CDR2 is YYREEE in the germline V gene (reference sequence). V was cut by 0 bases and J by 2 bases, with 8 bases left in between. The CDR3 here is CASSLAGQNYGYTF. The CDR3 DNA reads TGTGCCAGCAGCTTGGCAGGGCAGAACTATGGCTACACCTTC.

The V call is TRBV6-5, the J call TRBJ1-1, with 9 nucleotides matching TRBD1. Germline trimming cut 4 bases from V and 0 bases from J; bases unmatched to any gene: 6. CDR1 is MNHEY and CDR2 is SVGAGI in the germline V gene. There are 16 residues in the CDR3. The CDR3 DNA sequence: TGTGCCAGCAGTTCCGGGACAGGGTTCATGAACACTGAAGCTTTCTTT. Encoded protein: CASSSGTGFMNTEAFF.

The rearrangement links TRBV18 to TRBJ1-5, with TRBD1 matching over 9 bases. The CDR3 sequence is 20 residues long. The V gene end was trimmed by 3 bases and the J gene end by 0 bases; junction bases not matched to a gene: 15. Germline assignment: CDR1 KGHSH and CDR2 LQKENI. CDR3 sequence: CASSPAGQKQGAFSNQPQHF. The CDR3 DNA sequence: TGTGCCAGCTCACCCGCGGGCCAAAAACAGGGGGCCTTTAGCAATCAGCCCCAGCATTTT.

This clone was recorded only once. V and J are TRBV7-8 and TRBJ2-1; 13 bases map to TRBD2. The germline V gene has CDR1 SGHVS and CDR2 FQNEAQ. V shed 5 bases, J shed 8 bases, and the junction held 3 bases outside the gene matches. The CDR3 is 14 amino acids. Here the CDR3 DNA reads TGTGCCAGCAGCCGGACTAGCGGGGGCGATGAGCAGTTCTTC. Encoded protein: CASSRTSGGDEQFF.

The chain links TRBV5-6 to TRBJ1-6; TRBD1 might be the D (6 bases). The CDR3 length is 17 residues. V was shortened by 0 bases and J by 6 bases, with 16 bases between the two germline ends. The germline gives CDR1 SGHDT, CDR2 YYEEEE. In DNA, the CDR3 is TGTGCCAGCAGCTTGGCCGGTGGGGGCTCAGGTAATTCACCCCTCCACTTT. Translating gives CASSLAGGGSGNSPLHF.

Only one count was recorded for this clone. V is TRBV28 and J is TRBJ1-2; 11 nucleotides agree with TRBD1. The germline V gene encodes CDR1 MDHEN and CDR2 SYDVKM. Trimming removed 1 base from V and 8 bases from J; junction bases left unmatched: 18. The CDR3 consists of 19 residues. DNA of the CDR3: TGTGCCAGCAGTTTATACCGTGGCCCCCATGGACAGGGGGCCGGAGGCTACACCTTC. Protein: CASSLYRGPHGQGAGGYTF.

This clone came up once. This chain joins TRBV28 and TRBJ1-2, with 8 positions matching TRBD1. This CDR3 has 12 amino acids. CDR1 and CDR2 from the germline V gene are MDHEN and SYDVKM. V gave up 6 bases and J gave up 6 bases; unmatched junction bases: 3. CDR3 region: CASRDRADGYTF. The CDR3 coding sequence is TGTGCCAGCAGGGACAGGGCGGATGGCTACACCTTC.

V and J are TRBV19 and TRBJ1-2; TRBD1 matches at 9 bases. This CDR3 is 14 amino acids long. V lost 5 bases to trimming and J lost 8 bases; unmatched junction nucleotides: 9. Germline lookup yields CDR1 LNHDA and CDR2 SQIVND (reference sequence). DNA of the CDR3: TGTGCCAGTAGTGCCCGGGACAGGGAGGGAGGCTACACCTTC. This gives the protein CASSARDREGGYTF. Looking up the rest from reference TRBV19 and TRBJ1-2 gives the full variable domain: DGGITQSPKYLFRKEGQNVTLSCEQNLNHDAMYWYRQDPGQGLRLIYYSQIVNDFQKGDIAEGYSVSREKKESFPLTVTSAQKNPTAFYLCASSARDREGGYTFGSGTRLTVV.

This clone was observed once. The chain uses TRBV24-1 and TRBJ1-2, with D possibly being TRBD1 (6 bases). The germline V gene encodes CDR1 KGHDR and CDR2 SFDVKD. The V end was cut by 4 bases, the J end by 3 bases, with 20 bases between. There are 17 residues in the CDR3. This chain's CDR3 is CATSDSHRGGRHYGYTF. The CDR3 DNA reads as TGTGCCACCAGTGACTCCCATAGGGGGGGGCGGCACTATGGCTACACCTTC.

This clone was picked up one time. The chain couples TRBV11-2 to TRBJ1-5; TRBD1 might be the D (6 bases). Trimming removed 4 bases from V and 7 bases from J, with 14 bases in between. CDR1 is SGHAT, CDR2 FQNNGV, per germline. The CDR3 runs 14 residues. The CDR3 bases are TGTGCCAGCAGCTATAACAGGGTAGGCCAGCCCCAGCATTTT. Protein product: CASSYNRVGQPQHF.

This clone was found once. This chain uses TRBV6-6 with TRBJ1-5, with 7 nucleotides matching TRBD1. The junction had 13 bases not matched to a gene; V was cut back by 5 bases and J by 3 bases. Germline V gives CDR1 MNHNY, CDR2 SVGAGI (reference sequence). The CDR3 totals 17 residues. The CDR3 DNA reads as TGTGCCAGCAGTCCCAAAGAGACAGGGAGATTCAATCAGCCCCAGCATTTT. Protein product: CASSPKETGRFNQPQHF.

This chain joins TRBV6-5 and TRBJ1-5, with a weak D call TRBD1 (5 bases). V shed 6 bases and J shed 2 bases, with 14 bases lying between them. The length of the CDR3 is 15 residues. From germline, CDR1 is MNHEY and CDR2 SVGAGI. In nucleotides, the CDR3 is TGTGCCAGCAGCTCCCGACAGCAAGGCAATCAGCCCCAGCATTTT. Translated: CASSSRQQGNQPQHF.

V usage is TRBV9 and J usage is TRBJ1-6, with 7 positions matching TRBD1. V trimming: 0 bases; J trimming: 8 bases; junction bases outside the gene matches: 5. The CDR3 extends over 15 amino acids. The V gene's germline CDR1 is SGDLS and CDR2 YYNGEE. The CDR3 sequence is CASSVVDRPDSPLHF. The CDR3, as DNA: TGTGCCAGCAGCGTAGTGGACAGGCCAGATTCACCCCTCCACTTT.

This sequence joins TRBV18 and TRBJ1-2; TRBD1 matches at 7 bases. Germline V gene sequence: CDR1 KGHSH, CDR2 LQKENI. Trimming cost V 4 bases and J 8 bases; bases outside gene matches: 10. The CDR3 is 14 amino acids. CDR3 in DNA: TGTGCCAGCTCACGGAAGAAGGGACAGATGGGCTACACCTTC. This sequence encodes CASSRKKGQMGYTF.